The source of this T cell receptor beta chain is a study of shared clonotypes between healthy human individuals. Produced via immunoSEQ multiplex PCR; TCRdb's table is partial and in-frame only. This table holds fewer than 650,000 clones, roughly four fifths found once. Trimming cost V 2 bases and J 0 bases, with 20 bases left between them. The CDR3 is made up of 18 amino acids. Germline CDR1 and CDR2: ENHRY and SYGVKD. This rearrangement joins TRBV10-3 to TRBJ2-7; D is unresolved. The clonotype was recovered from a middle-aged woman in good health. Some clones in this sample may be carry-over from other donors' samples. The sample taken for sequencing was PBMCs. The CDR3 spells CAISEARMRQVPSYEQYF. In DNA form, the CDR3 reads TGTGCCATCAGTGAGGCGCGGATGAGGCAGGTGCCCTCCTACGAGCAGTACTTC.